These 20 T cell receptor beta chains were all obtained from the same sample, sequenced in a study of patients and donors after allogeneic stem cell transplantation. TCRdb reanalysed the RT-PCR reads using MiXCR and keeps one entry per CDR3 protein. Among 190,000 or so distinct CDR3 sequences listed, roughly two fifths were seen once. The sequenced material came from blood, either unsorted or a sorted T cell fraction (not recorded which). These receptors originate from a human donor who was either an allogeneic HSCT recipient or a stem cell or donor lymphocyte infusion donor (not recorded which). It is not recorded whose cells these are; they may come from a transplant donor.

The chain recombines TRBV5-1 with TRBJ1-6, with 8 positions matching TRBD1. J lost 3 bases, V lost 5 bases, and 1 base had no gene match. CDR3 length: 14 amino acids. Germline loops: CDR1 SGHRS, CDR2 YFSETQ. The CDR3 DNA reads as TGCGCCAGCAGGGGACAGGACTATAATTCACCCCTCCACTTT. Protein product: CASRGQDYNSPLHF.

The chain carries TRBV27 and TRBJ2-7; TRBD1 might be the D (6 bases). Germline-derived CDR1 and CDR2 are MNHEY and SMNVEV (reference sequence). Trimming took off 3 bases at V and 0 bases at J, with 12 bases between the two ends. This CDR3 spans 15 amino acids. The CDR3 is CASSLGARGSYEQYF. For the CDR3, the DNA is TGTGCCAGCAGTTTGGGGGCCCGGGGCTCCTACGAGCAGTACTTC.

In its sample, this clonotype was seen once. The chain combines TRBV5-1 with TRBJ1-2; no definite D call. In germline, CDR1 is SGHRS, CDR2 YFSETQ. V gave up 2 bases and J gave up 4 bases, with 9 bases separating them. The CDR3 spans 13 residues. CDR3 amino acids: CASSFGMAYGYTF. The CDR3 DNA reads as TGCGCCAGCAGCTTCGGGATGGCCTATGGCTACACCTTC.

The J gene is TRBJ2-3, the V gene TRBV20-1, with D possibly matching TRBD2 (6 bases). The CDR3 is 15 amino acids. Germline V gene lookup returns CDR1 DFQATT and CDR2 SNEGSKA (reference sequence). With 6 bases removed from V and 2 bases from J, the gap between germline ends came to 18 bases. The CDR3 DNA follows: TGCAGTGCGGGCTCCGGGACTCCCTACACAGATACGCAGTATTTT. Its translation is CSAGSGTPYTDTQYF.

The genes are TRBV28 and TRBJ2-7; 9 nucleotides align to TRBD2. Looked up from germline, CDR1 is MDHEN and CDR2 is SYDVKM. V shed 6 bases, J shed 5 bases, and the junction held 5 bases outside the gene matches. This CDR3 contains 13 residues. This CDR3 reads CASRLAGGNEQYF. In DNA, the CDR3 is TGTGCCAGCAGACTGGCGGGGGGGAACGAGCAGTACTTC.

This clonotype was seen a handful of times. This rearrangement joins TRBV28 to TRBJ1-2; D perhaps matches TRBD1 (6 bases). The V end was cut by 3 bases, the J end by 8 bases, with 13 bases between. The length of the CDR3 is 13 residues. CDR1 and CDR2 (germline): MDHEN, SYDVKM. The CDR3 DNA is TGTGCCAGCAGTTTTCGCAGGGGTGGAGGCTACACCTTC. Translation gives CASSFRRGGGYTF.

A few counts support this clonotype. J is TRBJ1-2 and V is TRBV12-3 or TRBV12-4; a weak D match, TRBD1 (6 bases). V gave up 4 bases and J gave up 4 bases, with 13 bases separating them. This CDR3 region has 14 residues. CDR3 sequence (DNA): TGTGCCAGCAGTTCACCCAGGGGAGCCTATGGCTACACCTTC. This translates into CASSSPRGAYGYTF.

This chain connects TRBV12-3 or TRBV12-4 to TRBJ1-5; TRBD1 matches at 9 bases. The CDR3 is 16 amino acids. V lost 1 base, J lost 3 bases, and 4 bases stayed unmatched. In DNA, the CDR3 is TGTGCCAGCAGTTTAGGGACAGGGGCGGCCAATCAGCCCCAGCATTTT. Encoded protein: CASSLGTGAANQPQHF.

The chain uses TRBV7-9 and TRBJ1-1; 12 positions match TRBD1. The CDR3 contains 15 residues. Germline V gene data show CDR1 as SEHNR and CDR2 as FQNEAQ (reference sequence). V dropped 5 bases and J dropped 4; count of bases not matched to a gene: 5. CDR3 nucleotides: TGTGCCAGCAGCCTCCGGGACAGGGGGCCCACTGAAGCTTTCTTT. Translating it yields CASSLRDRGPTEAFF.

This clonotype was seen only a few times. The V call is TRBV30, the J call TRBJ1-2; no clear D. V shed 4 bases and J shed 6 bases, with 15 bases lying between them. Germline values: CDR1 GTSNPN, CDR2 SVGIG (reference sequence). The CDR3 runs 13 residues. CDR3 DNA sequence: TGTGCCTGGACCCCGCACTTCAATGATGGCTACACCTTC. Translation: CAWTPHFNDGYTF.

The genes are TRBV16 and TRBJ1-2; a weak D match, TRBD1 (5 bases). The CDR3 loop spans 18 amino acids. CDR1 and CDR2 (germline): KGHSY, FQNENV. Trimming removed 0 bases at V and 4 bases at J, with 21 bases between. CDR3: CASSQSSGDPTGGYGYTF. CDR3 sequence (DNA): TGTGCCAGCAGCCAATCCTCCGGAGACCCTACGGGGGGCTATGGCTACACCTTC.

This chain joins TRBV9 and TRBJ1-6, with D uncertain. This CDR3 is built from 13 residues. Germline V gene sequence: CDR1 SGDLS, CDR2 YYNGEE. V gave up 4 bases and J gave up 10 bases, with 12 bases separating them. Written as DNA, the CDR3 is TGTGCCAGCAGCAACCTCGGGCGCTCACCCCTCCACTTT. Its protein is CASSNLGRSPLHF.

The chain joins TRBV19 to TRBJ2-4; D possibly uses TRBD1 or TRBD2 (6 bases each). The germline V gene encodes CDR1 LNHDA and CDR2 SQIVND (reference sequence). The CDR3 runs to 15 residues. The V end was cut by 3 bases, the J end by 1 base, with 10 bases between. The CDR3, as DNA: TGTGCCAGTAGTATCGGGGGCCTGGCCAAAAACATTCAGTACTTC. Translating gives CASSIGGLAKNIQYF.

V usage is TRBV5-1 and J usage is TRBJ2-3, with TRBD1 matching 7 bases. Germline trimming cut 4 bases from V and 2 bases from J; bases unmatched to any gene: 10. Per germline, CDR1 SGHRS and CDR2 YFSETQ. The CDR3 length is 16 residues. The CDR3 DNA reads as TGCGCCAGCAGCCCGAAGGACAGGCCAATCACAGATACGCAGTATTTT. This gives the protein CASSPKDRPITDTQYF.

V and J are TRBV6-1 and TRBJ1-6; D perhaps matches TRBD1 (6 bases). This CDR3 is 14 amino acids long. V lost 6 bases and J lost 9, with 15 bases in between. Germline values: CDR1 MNHNS, CDR2 SASEGT. In DNA form, the CDR3 reads TGTGCCAGCAGCGCGGAACAGGGTCCTTCACCCCTCCACTTT. It translates to CASSAEQGPSPLHF.

The chain combines TRBV20-1 with TRBJ1-4; tentatively, D is TRBD1 (6 bases). The CDR3 is made up of 14 amino acids. Deletions cut 1 base from V and 7 bases from J, with 13 bases between. Germline V gene data show CDR1 as DFQATT and CDR2 as SNEGSKA (reference sequence). The CDR3, as DNA: TGCAGTGCTAGAGGGGTTACAGGGCCTGAAAAACTGTTTTTT. Its protein is CSARGVTGPEKLFF.

The chain has TRBV20-1 and TRBJ2-7, with TRBD1 as a possible D gene (5 bases). V lost 3 bases, J lost 8 bases, and 26 bases lay in between. Germline CDR1 and CDR2: DFQATT and SNEGSKA (reference sequence). CDR3 size: 16 residues. The CDR3 region has the DNA TGCAGTGCTAGGCCCACCCTCCAGTGGAACCAGGGTCAGCAGTACTTC. Protein: CSARPTLQWNQGQQYF.

This clonotype was found a few times. The rearrangement uses TRBV29-1 and TRBJ2-3; the D gene is possibly TRBD2 (6 bases). The CDR3 runs 16 residues. V lost 4 bases to trimming and J lost 1 base, with 18 bases between them. The V gene's germline CDR1 is SQVTM and CDR2 ANQGSEA. DNA for the CDR3: TGCAGCGTTGGGCGATTTGGGGGGAGTGGCACAGATACGCAGTATTTT. It yields the protein CSVGRFGGSGTDTQYF.

The rearrangement links TRBV12-5 to TRBJ1-2; TRBD1 matches 9 bases. The CDR3 consists of 15 residues. CDR1 and CDR2 from the germline V gene are LGHNT and FRNRAP. Germline trimming cut 2 bases from V and 8 bases from J; bases unmatched to any gene: 9. This chain's CDR3 is CASGLTGGAVDGYTF. DNA of the CDR3: TGTGCTAGTGGTTTGACAGGGGGCGCAGTGGACGGCTACACCTTC. The full variable domain, rest sourced from reference TRBV12-5 and TRBJ1-2, is DARVTQTPRHKVTEMGQEVTMRCQPILGHNTVFWYRQTMMQGLELLAYFRNRAPLDDSGMPKDRFSAEMPDATLATLKIQPSEPRDSAVYFCASGLTGGAVDGYTFGSGTRLTVV.

This clonotype has ten or more counts. The germline gene is not matched at one end of the junction; a read error may be the cause. The rearrangement links TRBV5-1 to TRBJ1-1, with a weak D call TRBD1 (5 bases). The germline CDR1 and CDR2 sequences are SGHRS and YFSETQ. The CDR3 loop spans 14 amino acids. CDR3 region: CASSLAGGRTEAFF. In DNA form, the CDR3 reads TGTGCCAGCAGTTTAGCGGGGGGGAGGACTGAAGCTTTCTTT. Complete variable domain (other parts from reference TRBV5-1 and TRBJ1-1): KAGVTQTPRYLIKTRGQQVTLSCSPISGHRSVSWYQQTPGQGLQFLFEYFSETQRNKGNFPGRFSGRQFSNSRSEMNVSTLELGDSALYLCASSLAGGRTEAFFGQGTRLTVV.